This T cell receptor beta chain was observed in a study of blood T cells in healthy people across ages. Combining a sample-barcoded 5' primer with a J-beta primer mix, a second PCR ran for roughly 6 to 12 cycles. Each CDR3 protein gets one entry after TCRdb re-called the 5' RACE reads with MiXCR. The sample includes 850,000 to 950,000 distinct CDR3 sequences, around 30% of them seen just once. The authors isolated at least 6 million PBMCs per sample. This TCR came from a woman over 75 in good health. Sequenced: blood.

CDR3 DNA sequence: TGTGCCACCGGACGGTTAAACAATGAGCAGTTCTTC. The encoded protein is CATGRLNNEQFF. The V call is TRBV24-1, the J call TRBJ2-1; D unclear. V was clipped by 9 bases and J by 5 bases, with 10 bases between them. CDR1 KGHDR and CDR2 SFDVKD come from the germline V gene. The CDR3 runs 12 residues.